This T cell receptor beta chain was sequenced for a study of T cells in Graves' hyperthyroidism and ophthalmopathy. Broader study findings: Before onset, ophthalmopathy was predicted by the model a median about six months earlier.

Germline V gene data show CDR1 as DFQATT and CDR2 as SNEGSKA (reference sequence). Trimming removed 4 bases at V and 9 bases at J, with 28 bases between. CDR3 length equals 16 residues. Researchers defined stable Graves' hyperthyroidism as no ophthalmopathy progression within 18 months. Diagnoses used clinical symptoms, serum thyroxine and TRAb, thyroid ultrasound and orbital computed tomography. TCR beta CDR3 regions were amplified from RNA transcripts. When the TCR CDR3 underwent first-round RT-PCR, the HTBI primer set was used. TCRdb re-called the multiplex PCR reads through MiXCR, storing one row per CDR3 protein. The sample has some 180,000 distinct CDR3 sequences; about a sixth are singletons. This clonotype has at least ten counts. No antigen is known for it.

The genes are TRBV20-1 and TRBJ2-7; D is perhaps TRBD2 (6 bases). The sequence was collected from a woman aged 45-65 years with Graves' hyperthyroidism. The sample consisted of blood. CDR3 residues: CSANPEGLTDTFGQYF. The DNA for the CDR3 is TGCAGTGCTAATCCGGAGGGACTGACGGATACCTTTGGGCAGTACTTC.